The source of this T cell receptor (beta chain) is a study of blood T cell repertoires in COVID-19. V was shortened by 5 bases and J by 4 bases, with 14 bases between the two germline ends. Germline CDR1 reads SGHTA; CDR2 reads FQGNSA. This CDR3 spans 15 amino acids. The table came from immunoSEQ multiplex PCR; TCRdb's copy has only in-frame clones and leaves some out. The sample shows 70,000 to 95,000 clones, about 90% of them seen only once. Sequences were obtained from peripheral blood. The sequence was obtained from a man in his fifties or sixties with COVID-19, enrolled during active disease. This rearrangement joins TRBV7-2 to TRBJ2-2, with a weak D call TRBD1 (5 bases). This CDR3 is CASSQGQGGTGELFF. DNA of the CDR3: TGTGCCAGCAGCCAAGGTCAGGGCGGCACCGGGGAGCTGTTTTTT.